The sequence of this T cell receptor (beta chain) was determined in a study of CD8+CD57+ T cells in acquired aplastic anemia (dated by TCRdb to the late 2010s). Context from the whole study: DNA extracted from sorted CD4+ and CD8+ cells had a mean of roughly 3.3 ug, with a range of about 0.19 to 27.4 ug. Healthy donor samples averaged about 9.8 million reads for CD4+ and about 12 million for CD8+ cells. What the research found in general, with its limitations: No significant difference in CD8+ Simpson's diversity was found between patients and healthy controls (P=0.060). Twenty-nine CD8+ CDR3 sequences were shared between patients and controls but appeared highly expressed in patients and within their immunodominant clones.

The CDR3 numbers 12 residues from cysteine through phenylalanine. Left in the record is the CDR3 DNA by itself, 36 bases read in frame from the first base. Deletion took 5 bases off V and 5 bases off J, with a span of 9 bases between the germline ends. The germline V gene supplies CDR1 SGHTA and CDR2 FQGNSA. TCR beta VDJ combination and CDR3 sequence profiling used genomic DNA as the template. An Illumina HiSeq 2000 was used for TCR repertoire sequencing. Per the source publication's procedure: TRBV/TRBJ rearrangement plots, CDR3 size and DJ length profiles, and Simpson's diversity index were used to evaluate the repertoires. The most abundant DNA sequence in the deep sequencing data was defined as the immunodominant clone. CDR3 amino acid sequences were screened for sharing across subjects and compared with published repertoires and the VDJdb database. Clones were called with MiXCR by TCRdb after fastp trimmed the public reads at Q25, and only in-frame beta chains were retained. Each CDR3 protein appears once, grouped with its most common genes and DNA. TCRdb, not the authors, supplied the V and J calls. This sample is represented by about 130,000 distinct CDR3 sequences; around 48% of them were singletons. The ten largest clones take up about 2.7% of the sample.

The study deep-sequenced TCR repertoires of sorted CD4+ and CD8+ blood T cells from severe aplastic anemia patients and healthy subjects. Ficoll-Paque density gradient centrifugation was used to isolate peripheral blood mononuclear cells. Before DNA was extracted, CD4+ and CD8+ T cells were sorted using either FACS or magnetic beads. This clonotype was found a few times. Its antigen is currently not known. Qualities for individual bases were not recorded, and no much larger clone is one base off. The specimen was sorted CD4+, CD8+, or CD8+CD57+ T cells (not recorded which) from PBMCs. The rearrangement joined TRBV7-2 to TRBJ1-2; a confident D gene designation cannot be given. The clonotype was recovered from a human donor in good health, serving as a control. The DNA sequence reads TGTGCCAGCAGCCCCCCGTTGTATGGCTACACCTTC. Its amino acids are CASSPPLYGYTF.